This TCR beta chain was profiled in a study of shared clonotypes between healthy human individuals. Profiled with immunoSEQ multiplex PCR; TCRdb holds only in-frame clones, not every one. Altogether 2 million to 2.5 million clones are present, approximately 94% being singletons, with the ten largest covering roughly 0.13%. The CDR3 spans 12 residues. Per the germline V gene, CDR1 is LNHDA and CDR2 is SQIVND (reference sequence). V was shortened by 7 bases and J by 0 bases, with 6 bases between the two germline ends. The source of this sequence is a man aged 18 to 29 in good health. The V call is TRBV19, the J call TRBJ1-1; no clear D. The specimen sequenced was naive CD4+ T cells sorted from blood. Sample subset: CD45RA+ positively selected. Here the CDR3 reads CASKDLNTEAFF. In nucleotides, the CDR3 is TGTGCCAGTAAAGACCTGAACACTGAAGCTTTCTTT.